What follows are 22 T cell receptor beta chains derived from one specimen sequenced in a study of post-analysis software for immune sequencing data. TCR beta cDNA libraries included unique molecular identifiers. Each CDR3 protein gets one entry after TCRdb re-called the PCR reads with MiXCR. The sample carries hundreds of thousands of distinct CDR3 sequences, around 40% recorded once. Antigens for these TCRs are unknown. Study-wide findings and caveats: The five TRBV segments detected at higher frequency in patients than in controls included TRBV5-6, TRBV5-1 and TRBV20-1.

Sequenced input: blood. All receptors derive from a girl between 5 and 17 years old with multiple sclerosis.

A few counts support this clonotype. The V call is TRBV14, the J call TRBJ2-7; 7 nucleotides match TRBD1. Looked up from germline, CDR1 is SGHDN and CDR2 is FVKESK. The CDR3 totals 17 residues. V trimming: 0 bases; J trimming: 0 bases; junction bases outside the gene matches: 8. This CDR3 reads CASSQDRDSLASYEQYF. The DNA for the CDR3 is TGTGCCAGCAGCCAAGATAGGGACAGCCTCGCCTCCTACGAGCAGTACTTC.

V usage is TRBV7-9 and J usage is TRBJ2-1, with 12 bases identical to TRBD2. CDR1 is SEHNR, CDR2 FQNEAQ, per germline (reference sequence). V gave up 6 bases and J gave up 6 bases; unmatched junction bases: 9. The CDR3 extends over 16 amino acids. The CDR3 protein is CASSPGLAGTTNEQFF. CDR3 nucleotide sequence: TGTGCCAGCAGTCCCGGACTAGCGGGGACCACCAATGAGCAGTTCTTC.

This clonotype occurred a few times. The gene calls are TRBV29-1 and TRBJ1-1; no clear D. The CDR3 has 11 residues. Deletions cut 7 bases from V and 7 bases from J, with 13 bases between. The germline gives CDR1 SQVTM, CDR2 ANQGSEA. CDR3 DNA sequence: TGCAGCGCCGGACGGACGGATGAAGCTTTCTTT. This sequence encodes CSAGRTDEAFF.

The rearrangement uses TRBV13 and TRBJ1-1, with D maybe TRBD1 (5 bases). The length of the CDR3 is 14 residues. The germline V gene encodes CDR1 PRHDT and CDR2 FYEKMQ (reference sequence). Trimming cost V 4 bases and J 1 base, with 10 bases left between them. CDR3 in amino acids: CASSSRVSNTEAFF. CDR3 DNA: TGTGCCAGCAGCTCCAGGGTTTCGAACACTGAAGCTTTCTTT.

V and J are TRBV6-5 and TRBJ2-1; D possibly corresponds to TRBD2 (7 bases). Germline V lookup: CDR1 MNHEY, CDR2 SVGAGI. V lost 6 bases and J lost 3, with 15 bases in between. The CDR3 covers 15 residues. CDR3 amino acids: CASREGGQGYNEQFF. CDR3 coding DNA: TGTGCCAGCAGGGAGGGGGGGCAAGGCTACAATGAGCAGTTCTTC.

About this clonotype itself: The junction and the germline gene differ at one end; a read error may be behind it. The J gene is TRBJ2-5, the V gene TRBV4-1; D call uncertain. The CDR3 extends over 14 amino acids. Germline-derived CDR1 and CDR2 are MGHRA and YSYEKL. The CDR3 loop reads CASGQERYQETQYF. CDR3 in DNA: TGCGCCAGCGGCCAAGAAAGGTACCAAGAGACCCAGTACTTC.

The genes are TRBV5-6 and TRBJ2-1; possibly TRBD2 for D (6 bases). CDR1 is SGHDT and CDR2 is YYEEEE in the germline V gene. Trimming shortened V by 6 bases and J by 9 bases, and 19 bases separated the two germline ends. The CDR3 totals 14 residues. CDR3 protein: CASTSGTGVVEQFF. The CDR3 DNA sequence: TGTGCCAGCACCTCGGGGACGGGAGTTGTTGAGCAGTTCTTC.

The rearrangement links TRBV11-2 to TRBJ2-1, with D maybe TRBD2 (5 bases). V was cut by 6 bases and J by 10 bases, with 13 bases left in between. CDR3 size: 12 residues. The germline CDR1 and CDR2 sequences are SGHAT and FQNNGV. CDR3 loop: CASRTTSSEQFF. For the CDR3, the DNA is TGTGCCAGCAGGACTACGAGCTCGGAGCAGTTCTTC.

The rearrangement joins TRBV25-1 to TRBJ1-2; no reliable D call. Trimming shortened V by 1 base and J by 8 bases, and 17 bases separated the two germline ends. The germline CDR1 and CDR2 sequences are MGHDK and SYGVNS. The CDR3 extends over 15 amino acids. The CDR3 protein is CASSESSRTSGGYTF. For the CDR3, the DNA is TGTGCCAGCAGTGAATCGTCGCGGACCTCGGGAGGCTACACCTTC.

The sample holds one count of this clonotype. V gene TRBV7-9 combines with J gene TRBJ1-4; D uncertain. V lost 6 bases to trimming and J lost 5 bases, with 16 bases between them. Germline V gives CDR1 SEHNR, CDR2 FQNEAQ (reference sequence). The CDR3 spans 15 residues. CDR3 nucleotide sequence: TGTGCCAGCAGGGAACCGGACGGTAGAAATGAAAAACTGTTTTTT. Amino acids: CASREPDGRNEKLFF.

This chain links TRBV4-1 with TRBJ2-1; TRBD2 matches 9 bases. There are 17 residues in the CDR3. Germline CDR1 MGHRA, CDR2 YSYEKL. The V segment lost 4 bases and the J segment 6 bases; nucleotides outside the gene matches: 13. CDR3 sequence (DNA): TGCGCCAGCAGCCGGTCCGCCGGGGCGGGAGGGACCAATGAGCAGTTCTTC. Translated, it gives CASSRSAGAGGTNEQFF.

The V and J genes are TRBV7-9 and TRBJ1-5; D perhaps matches TRBD1 (6 bases). The V end was cut by 3 bases, the J end by 3 bases, with 12 bases between. The CDR3 has 15 amino acids. Germline V gene data show CDR1 as SEHNR and CDR2 as FQNEAQ (reference sequence). The CDR3 region has the DNA TGTGCCAGCAGCTTGGGCAGGGGTACCAATCAGCCCCAGCATTTT. Translating gives CASSLGRGTNQPQHF.

This clonotype was picked up a small number of times. The chain uses TRBV5-6 and TRBJ2-7, with 9 positions matching TRBD1. V was pared by 4 bases and J by 4 bases, with 6 bases of the junction left unmatched. Germline CDR1 SGHDT, CDR2 YYEEEE. The CDR3 covers 14 residues. CDR3 sequence: CASSEQGATYEQYF. The DNA of the CDR3 is TGTGCCAGCAGCGAACAGGGGGCGACGTACGAGCAGTACTTC. The full variable domain, with the rest looked up from reference TRBV5-6 and TRBJ2-7, is DAGVTQSPTHLIKTRGQQVTLRCSPKSGHDTVSWYQQALGQGPQFIFQYYEEEERQRGNFPDRFSGHQFPNYSSELNVNALLLGDSALYLCASSEQGATYEQYFGPGTRLTVT.

This clonotype showed up just once. The chain employs TRBV20-1 and TRBJ2-5, with D perhaps matching TRBD1 (8 bases). The end of the DNA fits TRBJ2-7 better, so the J call may be wrong. This CDR3 comprises 16 residues. CDR1 and CDR2 from the germline V gene are DFQATT and SNEGSKA (reference sequence). The CDR3 DNA sequence: TGCAGTGCTAGAGATCAAACAGGGGGGGAAGCCTACGAGCAGTACTTC. As protein: CSARDQTGGEAYEQYF.

The V and J genes are TRBV7-9 and TRBJ1-4; perhaps TRBD1 as D (5 bases). The CDR3 totals 15 residues. Germline-derived CDR1 and CDR2 are SEHNR and FQNEAQ (reference sequence). V lost 1 base, J lost 2 bases, and 8 bases lay in between. DNA for the CDR3: TGTGCCAGCAGCTTAGTGGCAGGGACTAATGAAAAACTGTTTTTT. Its protein is CASSLVAGTNEKLFF.

This clonotype was counted a few times. The chain has TRBV7-2 and TRBJ2-3; 7 nucleotides line up with TRBD2. The CDR3 spans 16 residues. Germline CDR1 reads SGHTA; CDR2 reads FQGNSA. Trimming took 5 bases from V and 0 from J; bases not matched to a gene: 8. The CDR3, as DNA: TGTGCCAGCAGCCCTCTTGAGGGACTAAGCACAGATACGCAGTATTTT. It encodes CASSPLEGLSTDTQYF.

This chain connects TRBV15 to TRBJ2-3; D is undetermined. CDR1 and CDR2 from the germline V gene are LNHNV and YYDKDF (reference sequence). The CDR3 extends over 12 amino acids. V was shortened by 5 bases and J by 6 bases, with 9 bases between the two germline ends. The CDR3 is CATSRFLDTQYF. The CDR3, as DNA: TGTGCCACCAGCCGGTTCTTGGATACGCAGTATTTT. The complete variable domain, with remaining parts taken from reference TRBV15 and TRBJ2-3, reads DAMVIQNPRYQVTQFGKPVTLSCSQTLNHNVMYWYQQKSSQAPKLLFHYYDKDFNNEADTPDNFQSRRPNTSFCFLDIRSPGLGDTAMYLCATSRFLDTQYFGPGTRLTVL.

The chain recombines TRBV29-1 with TRBJ2-5; 8 nucleotides match TRBD1. The CDR3 length is 12 residues. The V gene end was trimmed by 6 bases and the J gene end by 5 bases; junction bases not matched to a gene: 5. CDR1 is SQVTM, CDR2 ANQGSEA, per germline. CDR3 DNA: TGCAGCGTCCAAAGACAGGGGGAGACCCAGTACTTC. Protein: CSVQRQGETQYF. The whole variable domain, remainder taken from reference TRBV29-1 and TRBJ2-5, is SAVISQKPSRDICQRGTSLTIQCQVDSQVTMMFWYRQQPGQSLTLIATANQGSEATYESGFVIDKFPISRPNLTFSTLTVSNMSPEDSSIYLCSVQRQGETQYFGPGTRLLVL.

The chain couples TRBV4-1 to TRBJ1-2; D gene unclear. The CDR3 consists of 12 residues. Per the germline V gene, CDR1 is MGHRA and CDR2 is YSYEKL. Trimming left V 3 bases short and J 8 bases short, with 10 bases between. CDR3 sequence: CASSHPDGGYTF. CDR3 coding DNA: TGCGCCAGCAGCCATCCCGACGGGGGCTACACCTTC.

The chain uses TRBV7-8 and TRBJ2-2; the D is unclear. V shed 0 bases and J shed 8 bases, with 4 bases lying between them. Germline CDR1 reads SGHVS; CDR2 reads FQNEAQ. The CDR3 is 12 residues long. As DNA, the CDR3 is TGTGCCAGCAGCTTAGCGCTAGGGGAGCTGTTTTTT. It codes for CASSLALGELFF. Full variable domain (remainder filled in from reference TRBV7-8 and TRBJ2-2): GAGVSQSPRYKVAKRGQDVALRCDPISGHVSLFWYQQALGQGPEFLTYFQNEAQLDKSGLPSDRFFAERPEGSVSTLKIQRTQQEDSAVYLCASSLALGELFFGEGSRLTVL.

This sequence joins TRBV6-2 or TRBV6-3 and TRBJ2-7, with D perhaps matching TRBD2 (5 bases). The CDR3 is 14 residues long. The V gene's germline CDR1 is MNHEY and CDR2 SVGEGT. Trimming took 8 bases from V and 1 from J, leaving 15 bases between them. The CDR3 nucleotides are TGTGCCAGCGGCTTCGGACTGGCTTCCTACGAGCAGTACTTC. Its protein product is CASGFGLASYEQYF.

This clonotype occurred many times. The CDR3 sequence: CSVEDLGQGNNEQFF. The CDR3 DNA reads TGCAGCGTTGAAGATCTAGGACAGGGGAACAATGAGCAGTTCTTC. The V and J genes are TRBV29-1 and TRBJ2-1; 9 bases map to TRBD1. Trimming removed 0 bases from V and 5 bases from J; junction bases left unmatched: 5. CDR1 and CDR2 from the germline V gene are SQVTM and ANQGSEA. The CDR3 consists of 15 residues.